This TCR beta chain was obtained from a study of cytomegalovirus exposure and HLA in healthy donors. Findings and limits, study-wide: Associated with cytomegalovirus, according to the listing, were some 180 TCR beta chains. Most TCR sequences were uncommon, yet certain public TCRs appeared in many donors.

The length of the CDR3 is 12 residues. CDR1 is SGHNT and CDR2 is YENEEA in the germline V gene. With 4 bases removed from V and 3 bases from J, the gap between germline ends came to 6 bases. The donors were members of the validation cohort comprising over a hundred subjects, separate from the roughly 650-subject first cohort. Method: immunoSEQ multiplex PCR; TCRdb's copy keeps in-frame clones and lacks some. Among 120,000 or so clones listed, about 83% were seen once. Turning to this clone: Its antigen is still unknown.

Sequencing used PBMCs. The genes are TRBV11-3 and TRBJ1-1; tentatively, D is TRBD1 (6 bases). This sequence was found in a woman in her twenties or thirties in good health and CMV-seronegative. The DNA of the CDR3 is TGTGCCAGCAGCTGGACAGACACTGAAGCTTTCTTT. The encoded protein is CASSWTDTEAFF. The full variable domain, its missing parts supplied by reference TRBV11-3 and TRBJ1-1, is EAGVVQSPRYKIIEKKQPVAFWCNPISGHNTLYWYLQNLGQGPELLIRYENEEAVDDSQLPKDRFSAERLKGVDSTLKIQPAELGDSAVYLCASSWTDTEAFFGQGTRLTVV.